The present T cell receptor beta chain was sequenced within a study of response to subunit inactivated influenza vaccine. The study, taken as a whole, reports: After each seasonal influenza vaccination, few new T cells are recruited, the authors suggested.

Note on this clonotype: Its specificity is not known.

From the RT-PCR reads, TCRdb called clonotypes with MiXCR, one entry per CDR3 protein. The sample includes around 500,000 distinct CDR3 sequences, roughly 9.8% seen only once; the top ten take 10% to 15%. V lost 4 bases to trimming and J lost 1 base, with 5 bases between them. CDR3 length: 12 residues. CDR1 and CDR2 (germline): SNHLY, FYNNEI. The source material was PBMCs from blood, sampled 40 to 50 days after vaccination. The receptor's source is a man aged 50 or older who received an inactivated influenza vaccine. The chain employs TRBV2 and TRBJ2-7, with unresolved D. CDR3 amino acids: CASSGASYEQYF. CDR3 coding DNA: TGTGCCAGCAGTGGGGCTTCCTACGAGCAGTACTTC.